Listed here is a single T cell receptor beta chain. Its target is unknown. Per the germline V gene, CDR1 is MDHEN and CDR2 is SYDVKM. The CDR3 has 14 amino acids. V lost 3 bases, J lost 1 base, and 9 bases lay in between. These data belong to a study of CD8 T cells in ankylosing spondylitis. Study findings and constraints: As reported, disease-linked clones showed significant enrichment in matched ankylosing spondylitis synovial fluid. Among TCR beta sequences, a motif of eight highly homologous variants appeared characteristic of ankylosing spondylitis blood.

Using quantitative 5'-RACE with molecular barcodes, the authors made TCR beta libraries. MiXCR was run by TCRdb on the 5' RACE reads, yielding one entry per CDR3 protein. The table has 350,000 or so distinct CDR3 sequences, approximately 15% seen once. The V gene is TRBV28, the J gene TRBJ2-5; D is possibly TRBD1 (5 bases). The sequence was collected from a male donor with ankylosing spondylitis or in good health (not recorded which). The sequenced material came from blood, either unsorted or a sorted T cell fraction (not recorded which). CDR3 region: CASSFDSAQETQYF. The CDR3 nucleotides are TGTGCCAGCAGTTTCGACAGCGCCCAAGAGACCCAGTACTTC.